Listed below are T cell receptor beta chains from one sample, sequenced in a study of T cell responses to AZD1222 COVID-19 vaccine. Generated by immunoSEQ multiplex PCR, the TCRdb table keeps only in-frame clones and is missing some. The table records 75,000 to 100,000 clones, roughly nine tenths of them present only once. This specimen consisted of peripheral blood, obtained on day 0 of AZD1222 vaccination. The receptors here all came from an adult in good health. CDR3s leave out the opening cysteine and the closing phenylalanine or tryptophan. The order of the fields is J gene, V gene, CDR3 length, CDR3 protein.

J: TRBJ2-3
V: TRBV7-8
length: 11
CDR3: ASSLPPRDTQY

J: TRBJ1-2
V: TRBV11-2
length: 11
CDR3: ASSPGVGYGYT

J: TRBJ1-1
V: TRBV7-3
length: 13
CDR3: ASSLGGYAEDEAF

J: TRBJ2-1
V: TRBV9
length: 10
CDR3: ASSVGQNEQF

J: TRBJ2-1
V: TRBV19
length: 14
CDR3: ASSFTGAIVWNEQF

J: TRBJ2-3
V: TRBV7-9
length: 13
CDR3: ASSLKGQVTDTQY

J: TRBJ1-3
V: TRBV18
length: 15
CDR3: ASSREDYRSSGNTIY

J: TRBJ1-3
V: TRBV5-6
length: 13
CDR3: ASSLVSRSGNTIY

J: TRBJ1-4
V: TRBV30
length: 13
CDR3: AWSEGQGAGEKLF

J: TRBJ2-3
V: TRBV5-1
length: 12
CDR3: ASSLAGASDTQY

J: TRBJ2-3
V: TRBV7-9
length: 14
CDR3: ASRSPVAGRTDTQY

J: TRBJ2-1
V: TRBV19
length: 15
CDR3: ASSTLRRGARYNEQF

J: TRBJ2-3
V: TRBV5-1
length: 15
CDR3: ASSSPGLAGPLDTQY

J: TRBJ1-3
V: TRBV30
length: 11
CDR3: AWSVSGGNTIY

J: TRBJ1-4
V: TRBV6-1
length: 13
CDR3: ASSEGSASNEKLF

J: TRBJ2-1
V: TRBV6-2/TRBV6-3
length: 11
CDR3: ASSAGDYNEQF

J: TRBJ2-5
V: TRBV9
length: 13
CDR3: ASSPHERGGETQY

J: TRBJ2-2
V: TRBV28
length: 10
CDR3: ASSNTYGELF

J: TRBJ1-5
V: TRBV30
length: 13
CDR3: AWSVIGGGNQPQH

J: TRBJ1-4
V: TRBV5-1
length: 13
CDR3: ASSLGQIRNEKLF

J: TRBJ2-7
V: TRBV28
length: 11
CDR3: ASRRLASYEQY

J: TRBJ1-1
V: TRBV16
length: 11
CDR3: ASSQPPGTEAF

J: TRBJ1-2
V: TRBV6-2/TRBV6-3
length: 17
CDR3: ASSHTNFRRGIANYGYT

J: TRBJ2-3
V: TRBV7-2
length: 11
CDR3: ASSTRRTDTQY

J: TRBJ2-1
V: TRBV5-6
length: 10
CDR3: ASSPNYNEQF

J: TRBJ1-1
V: TRBV6-5
length: 11
CDR3: ASRPTGNTEAF

J: TRBJ1-2
V: TRBV7-2
length: 13
CDR3: ASSLKFAGANGYT

J: TRBJ2-7
V: TRBV25-1
length: 9
CDR3: ASRAAYEQY

J: TRBJ2-5
V: TRBV10-3
length: 12
CDR3: AISERLNQETQY

J: TRBJ1-5
V: TRBV16
length: 10
CDR3: ASSHNNQPQH

J: TRBJ1-1
V: TRBV18
length: 13
CDR3: ASSPAADASGEAF

J: TRBJ2-2
V: TRBV7-9
length: 13
CDR3: ASSLRRQTTGELF

J: TRBJ2-2
V: TRBV29-1
length: 9
CDR3: SAGSTGELF

J: TRBJ1-2
V: TRBV4-1
length: 13
CDR3: ASSQDMQGAYGYT

J: TRBJ1-6
V: TRBV2
length: 12
CDR3: ASSESPVNSPLH

J: TRBJ1-5
V: TRBV19
length: 16
CDR3: ASSIVGTESSGIKPQH

J: TRBJ1-1
V: TRBV4-2
length: 13
CDR3: ASSQEQGANTEAF

J: TRBJ1-2
V: TRBV4-2
length: 15
CDR3: ASSQDVSSGPRYGYT

J: TRBJ1-2
V: TRBV30
length: 13
CDR3: AWSAQGAFGYGYT

J: TRBJ1-2
V: TRBV28
length: 11
CDR3: ATWDSRNYGYT

J: TRBJ1-5
V: TRBV19
length: 13
CDR3: ASSPSLIEARIQH

J: TRBJ1-1
V: TRBV19
length: 12
CDR3: ASSITGAGTEAF

J: TRBJ2-2
V: TRBV28
length: 11
CDR3: ASGALVSGELF